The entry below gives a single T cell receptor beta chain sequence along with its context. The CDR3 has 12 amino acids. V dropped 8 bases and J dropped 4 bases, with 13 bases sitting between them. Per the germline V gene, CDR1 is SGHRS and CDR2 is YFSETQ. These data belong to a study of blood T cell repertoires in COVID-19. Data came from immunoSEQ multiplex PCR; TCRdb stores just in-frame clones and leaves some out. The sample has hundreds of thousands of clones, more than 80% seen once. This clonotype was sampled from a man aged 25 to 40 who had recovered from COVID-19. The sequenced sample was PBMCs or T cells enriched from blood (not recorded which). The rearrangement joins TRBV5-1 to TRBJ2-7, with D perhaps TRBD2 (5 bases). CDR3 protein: CASPKTGYEQYF. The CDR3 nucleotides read TGCGCCAGTCCTAAAACGGGGTACGAGCAGTACTTC.